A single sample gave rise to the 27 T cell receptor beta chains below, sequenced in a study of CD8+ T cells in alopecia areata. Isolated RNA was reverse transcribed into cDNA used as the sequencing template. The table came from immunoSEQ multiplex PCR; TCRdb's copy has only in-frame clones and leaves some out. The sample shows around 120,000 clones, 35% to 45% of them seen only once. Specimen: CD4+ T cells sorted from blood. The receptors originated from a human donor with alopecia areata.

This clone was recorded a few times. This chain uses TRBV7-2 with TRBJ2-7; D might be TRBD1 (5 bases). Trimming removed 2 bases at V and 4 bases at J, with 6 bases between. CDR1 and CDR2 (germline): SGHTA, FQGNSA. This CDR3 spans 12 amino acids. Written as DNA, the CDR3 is TGTGCCAGCAGCTTATCAGGGTACGAGCAGTACTTC. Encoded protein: CASSLSGYEQYF.

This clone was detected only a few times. CDR3 sequence: CSVAKVLAETQYF. CDR3 sequence (DNA): TGCAGCGTTGCCAAGGTTTTAGCAGAGACCCAGTACTTC. The chain carries TRBV29-1 and TRBJ2-5, with no clear D. The CDR3 spans 13 residues. Trimming pared 4 bases from V and 4 bases from J, leaving 13 bases between. CDR1 is SQVTM and CDR2 is ANQGSEA in the germline V gene.

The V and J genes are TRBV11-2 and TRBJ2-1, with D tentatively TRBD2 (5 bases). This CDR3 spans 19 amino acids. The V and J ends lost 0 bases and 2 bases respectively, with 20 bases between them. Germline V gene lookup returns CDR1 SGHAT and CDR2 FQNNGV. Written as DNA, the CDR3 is TGTGCCAGCAGCTTAGAAGGAAGTCGGGGATCGCGGCCCTACAATGAGCAGTTCTTC. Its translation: CASSLEGSRGSRPYNEQFF.

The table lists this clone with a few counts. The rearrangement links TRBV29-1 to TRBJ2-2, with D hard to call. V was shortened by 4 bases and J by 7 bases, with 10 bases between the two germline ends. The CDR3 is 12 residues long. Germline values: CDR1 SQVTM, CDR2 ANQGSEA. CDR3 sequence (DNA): TGCAGCGTTGCCCGGGCCAGCGGGGAGCTGTTTTTT. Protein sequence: CSVARASGELFF.

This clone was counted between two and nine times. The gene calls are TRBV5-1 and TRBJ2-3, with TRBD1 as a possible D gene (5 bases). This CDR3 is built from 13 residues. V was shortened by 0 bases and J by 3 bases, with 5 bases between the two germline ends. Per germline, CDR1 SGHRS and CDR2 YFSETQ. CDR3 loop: CASSLDRTDTQYF. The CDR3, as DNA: TGCGCCAGCAGCTTGGACAGGACAGATACGCAGTATTTT.

The CDR3 region is CATTDSLNTEAFF. The CDR3 nucleotides read TGTGCCACCACGGACAGCTTGAACACTGAAGCTTTCTTT. The V and J genes are TRBV28 and TRBJ1-1, with D tentatively TRBD1 (6 bases). The CDR3 is made up of 13 amino acids. The germline V gene has CDR1 MDHEN and CDR2 SYDVKM. With 10 bases removed from V and 0 bases from J, the gap between germline ends came to 12 bases.

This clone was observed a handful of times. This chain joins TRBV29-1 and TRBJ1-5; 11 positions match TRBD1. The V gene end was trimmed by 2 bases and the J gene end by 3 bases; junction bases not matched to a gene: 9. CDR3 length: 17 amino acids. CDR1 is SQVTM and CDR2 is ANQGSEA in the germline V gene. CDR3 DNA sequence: TGCAGCGTTGAATCAGCGGGGACAGGGGGGACCAATCAGCCCCAGCATTTT. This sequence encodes CSVESAGTGGTNQPQHF. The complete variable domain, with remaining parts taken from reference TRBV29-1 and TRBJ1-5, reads SAVISQKPSRDICQRGTSLTIQCQVDSQVTMMFWYRQQPGQSLTLIATANQGSEATYESGFVIDKFPISRPNLTFSTLTVSNMSPEDSSIYLCSVESAGTGGTNQPQHFGDGTRLSIL.

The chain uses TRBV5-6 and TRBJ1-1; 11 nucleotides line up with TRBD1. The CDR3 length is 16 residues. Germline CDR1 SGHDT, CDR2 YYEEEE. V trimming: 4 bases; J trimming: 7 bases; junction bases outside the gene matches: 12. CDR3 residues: CASSRVGQGAGDEAFF. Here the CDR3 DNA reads TGTGCCAGCAGCCGCGTCGGACAGGGGGCAGGGGATGAAGCTTTCTTT.

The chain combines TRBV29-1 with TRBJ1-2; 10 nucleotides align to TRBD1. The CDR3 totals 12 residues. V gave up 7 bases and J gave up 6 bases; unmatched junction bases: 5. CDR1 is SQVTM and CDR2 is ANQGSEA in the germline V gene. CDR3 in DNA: TGCAGCGCTGAGGGACAGGGGAATGGCTACACCTTC. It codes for CSAEGQGNGYTF.

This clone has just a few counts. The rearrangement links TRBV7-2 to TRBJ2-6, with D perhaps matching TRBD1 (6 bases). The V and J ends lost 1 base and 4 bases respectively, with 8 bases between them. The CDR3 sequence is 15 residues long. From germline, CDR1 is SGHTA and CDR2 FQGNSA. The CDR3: CASSLGTAGANVLTF. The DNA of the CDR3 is TGTGCCAGCAGCTTAGGGACAGCAGGGGCCAACGTCCTGACTTTC.

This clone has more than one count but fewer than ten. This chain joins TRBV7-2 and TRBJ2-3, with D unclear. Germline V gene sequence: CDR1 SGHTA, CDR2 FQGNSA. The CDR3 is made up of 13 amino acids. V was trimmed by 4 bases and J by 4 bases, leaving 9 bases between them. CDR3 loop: CASSSSVPDTQYF. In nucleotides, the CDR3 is TGTGCCAGCAGCTCATCCGTCCCAGATACGCAGTATTTT.

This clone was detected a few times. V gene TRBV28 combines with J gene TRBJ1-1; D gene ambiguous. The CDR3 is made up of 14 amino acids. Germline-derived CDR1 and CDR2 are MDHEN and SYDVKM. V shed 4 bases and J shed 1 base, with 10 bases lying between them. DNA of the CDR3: TGTGCCAGCAGTTCCCATGAAGGGAACACTGAAGCTTTCTTT. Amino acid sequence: CASSSHEGNTEAFF.

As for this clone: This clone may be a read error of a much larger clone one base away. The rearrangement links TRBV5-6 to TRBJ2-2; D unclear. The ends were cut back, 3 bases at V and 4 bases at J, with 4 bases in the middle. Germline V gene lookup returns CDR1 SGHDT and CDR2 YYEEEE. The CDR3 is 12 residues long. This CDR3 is CASSSFTGELFF. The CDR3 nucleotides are TGTGCCAGCAGCTCTTTCACCGGGGAGCTGTTTTTT.

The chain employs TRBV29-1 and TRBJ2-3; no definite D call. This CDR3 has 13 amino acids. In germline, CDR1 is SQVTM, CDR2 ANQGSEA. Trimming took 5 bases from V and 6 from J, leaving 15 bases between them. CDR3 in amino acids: CSVFRDSLDTQYF. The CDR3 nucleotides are TGCAGCGTTTTCAGAGATAGTCTTGATACGCAGTATTTT.

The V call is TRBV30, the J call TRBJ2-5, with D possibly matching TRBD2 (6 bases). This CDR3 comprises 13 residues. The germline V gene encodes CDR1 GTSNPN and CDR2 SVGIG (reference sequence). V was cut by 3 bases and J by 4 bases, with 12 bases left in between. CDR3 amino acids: CAWRRRGLETQYF. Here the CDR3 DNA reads TGTGCCTGGAGACGGAGGGGTTTAGAGACCCAGTACTTC.

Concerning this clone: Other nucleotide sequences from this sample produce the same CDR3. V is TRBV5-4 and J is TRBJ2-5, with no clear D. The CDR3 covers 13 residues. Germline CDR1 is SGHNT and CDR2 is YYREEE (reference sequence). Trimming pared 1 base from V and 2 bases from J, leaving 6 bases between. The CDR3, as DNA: TGTGCCAGCAGCTTGACAGAACAAGAGACCCAGTACTTC. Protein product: CASSLTEQETQYF.

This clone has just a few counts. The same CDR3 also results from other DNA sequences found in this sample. The CDR3 loop is CASSPPTREQYF. CDR3 in DNA: TGTGCCAGCTCACCACCGACCCGCGAGCAGTACTTC. V and J are TRBV18 and TRBJ2-7; D is unresolved. V lost 0 bases, J lost 6 bases, and 6 bases lay in between. The germline V gene has CDR1 KGHSH and CDR2 LQKENI. The CDR3 consists of 12 residues.

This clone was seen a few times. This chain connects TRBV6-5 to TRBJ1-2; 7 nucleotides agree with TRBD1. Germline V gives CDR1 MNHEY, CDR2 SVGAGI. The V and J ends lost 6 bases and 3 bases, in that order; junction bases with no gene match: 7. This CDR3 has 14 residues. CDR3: CASSNRQGHYGYTF. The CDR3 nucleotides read TGTGCCAGCAGCAACCGACAGGGCCACTATGGCTACACCTTC.

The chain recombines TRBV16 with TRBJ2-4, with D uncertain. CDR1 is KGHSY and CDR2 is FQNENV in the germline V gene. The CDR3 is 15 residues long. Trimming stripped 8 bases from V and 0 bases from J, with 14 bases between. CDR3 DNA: TGTGCCAGCGGTCGGACCACACTAGCCAAAAACATTCAGTACTTC. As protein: CASGRTTLAKNIQYF.

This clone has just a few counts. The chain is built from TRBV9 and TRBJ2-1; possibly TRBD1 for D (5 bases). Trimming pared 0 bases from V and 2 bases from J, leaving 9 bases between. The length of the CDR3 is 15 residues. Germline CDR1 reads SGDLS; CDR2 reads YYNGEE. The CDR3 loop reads CASSVDRQPYNEQFF. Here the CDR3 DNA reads TGTGCCAGCAGCGTAGATCGACAGCCCTACAATGAGCAGTTCTTC. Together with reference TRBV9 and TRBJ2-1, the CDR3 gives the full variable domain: DSGVTQTPKHLITATGQRVTLRCSPRSGDLSVYWYQQSLDQGLQFLIQYYNGEERAKGNILERFSAQQFPDLHSELNLSSLELGDSALYFCASSVDRQPYNEQFFGPGTRLTVL.

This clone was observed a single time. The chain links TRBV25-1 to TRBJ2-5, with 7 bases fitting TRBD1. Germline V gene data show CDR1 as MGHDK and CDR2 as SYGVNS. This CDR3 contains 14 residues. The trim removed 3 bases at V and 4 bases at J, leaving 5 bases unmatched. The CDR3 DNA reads TGTGCCAGCAGTGACCGCAGGGGGTCAGAGACCCAGTACTTC. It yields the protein CASSDRRGSETQYF.

The CDR3 region is CSVQGGSRNTEAFF. The CDR3, as DNA: TGCAGCGTCCAGGGAGGGTCTCGGAACACTGAAGCTTTCTTT. The chain employs TRBV29-1 and TRBJ1-1, with D perhaps TRBD1 (5 bases). Trimming took 6 bases from V and 1 from J, leaving 15 bases between them. The germline gives CDR1 SQVTM, CDR2 ANQGSEA. The CDR3 contains 14 residues. The variable domain in full, completed from reference TRBV29-1 and TRBJ1-1, reads SAVISQKPSRDICQRGTSLTIQCQVDSQVTMMFWYRQQPGQSLTLIATANQGSEATYESGFVIDKFPISRPNLTFSTLTVSNMSPEDSSIYLCSVQGGSRNTEAFFGQGTRLTVV.

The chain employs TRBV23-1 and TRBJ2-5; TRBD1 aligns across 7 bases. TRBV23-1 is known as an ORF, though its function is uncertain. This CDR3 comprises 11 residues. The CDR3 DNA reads TGCACCCCAGGGGGACAAGAGACCCAGTACTTC. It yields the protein CTPGGQETQYF.

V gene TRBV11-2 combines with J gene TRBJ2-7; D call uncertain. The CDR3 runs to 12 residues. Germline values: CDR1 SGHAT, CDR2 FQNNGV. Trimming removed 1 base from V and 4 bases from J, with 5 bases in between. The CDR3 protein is CASSLAGYEQYF. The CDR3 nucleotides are TGTGCCAGCAGCTTAGCGGGTTACGAGCAGTACTTC.

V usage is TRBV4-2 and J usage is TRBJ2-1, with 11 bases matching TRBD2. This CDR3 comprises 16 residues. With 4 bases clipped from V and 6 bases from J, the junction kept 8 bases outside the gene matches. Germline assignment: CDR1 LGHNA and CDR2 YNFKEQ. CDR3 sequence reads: CASSRTGLADRNEQFF. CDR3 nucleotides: TGTGCCAGCAGCCGCACGGGACTAGCGGATCGCAATGAGCAGTTCTTC.

CDR3 sequence: CSGYGLRGLNTEAFF. The CDR3, as DNA: TGCAGCGGCTACGGATTACGGGGGTTGAACACTGAAGCTTTCTTT. The V call is TRBV29-1, the J call TRBJ1-1; tentative D call: TRBD1 (5 bases). The CDR3 is 15 amino acids. Trimming removed 7 bases at V and 0 bases at J, with 18 bases between. CDR1 is SQVTM and CDR2 is ANQGSEA in the germline V gene.

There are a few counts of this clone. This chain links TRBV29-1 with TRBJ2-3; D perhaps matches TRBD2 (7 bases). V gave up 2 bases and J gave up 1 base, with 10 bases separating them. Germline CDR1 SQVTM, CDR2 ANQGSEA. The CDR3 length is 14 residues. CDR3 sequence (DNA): TGCAGCGTTGAATGGGGGGGCGGCACAGATACGCAGTATTTT. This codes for CSVEWGGGTDTQYF.